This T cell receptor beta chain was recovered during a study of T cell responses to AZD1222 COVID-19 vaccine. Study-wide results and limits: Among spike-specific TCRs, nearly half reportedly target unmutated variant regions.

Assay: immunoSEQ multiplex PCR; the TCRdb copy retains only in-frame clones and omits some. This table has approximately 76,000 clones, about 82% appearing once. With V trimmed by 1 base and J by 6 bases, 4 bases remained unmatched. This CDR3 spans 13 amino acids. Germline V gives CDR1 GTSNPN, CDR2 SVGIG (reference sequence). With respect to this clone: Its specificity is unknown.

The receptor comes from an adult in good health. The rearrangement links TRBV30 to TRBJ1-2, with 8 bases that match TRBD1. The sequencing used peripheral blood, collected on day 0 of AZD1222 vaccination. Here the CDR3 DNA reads TGTGCCTGGAGTGAGGACAGGGACCATGGCTACACCTTC. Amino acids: CAWSEDRDHGYTF.